One sample yielded the 32 T cell receptor beta chains listed below, sequenced in a study of early T cells in non-severe SARS-CoV-2 infection. TCRdb passed the 5' RACE reads through MiXCR, listing each CDR3 protein once. The data hold around 77,000 distinct CDR3 sequences, with roughly 5.3% observed a single time. The source material was whole blood, sampled at baseline. The receptors were sampled from an adult who was a healthcare worker with PCR-confirmed SARS-CoV-2 infection or an uninfected control (not recorded which).

In its sample, this clonotype was seen a few times. The rearrangement uses TRBV9 and TRBJ2-7, with D perhaps matching TRBD1 or TRBD2 (6 bases each). Looked up from germline, CDR1 is SGDLS and CDR2 is YYNGEE. The CDR3 consists of 13 residues. V lost 4 bases and J 7 bases, leaving 15 bases between the germline ends. CDR3: CASSRGGQGEQYF. The CDR3, as DNA: TGTGCCAGCAGCCGAGGGGGGCAAGGAGAGCAGTACTTC. Supplemented by reference TRBV9 and TRBJ2-7, the full variable domain reads DSGVTQTPKHLITATGQRVTLRCSPRSGDLSVYWYQQSLDQGLQFLIQYYNGEERAKGNILERFSAQQFPDLHSELNLSSLELGDSALYFCASSRGGQGEQYFGPGTRLTVT.

This clonotype was seen repeatedly, ten times or more. The chain couples TRBV6-5 to TRBJ1-2; the D gene is possibly TRBD1 (5 bases). Between the trimmed V and J ends, which lost 4 bases and 4 bases, there was a span of 16 bases. Per germline, CDR1 MNHEY and CDR2 SVGAGI. This CDR3 comprises 15 residues. CDR3 amino acids: CASSSLRVGSYGYTF. The CDR3 region has the DNA TGTGCCAGCAGTTCCCTCAGGGTCGGATCCTATGGCTACACCTTC.

The chain has TRBV11-2 and TRBJ2-7; TRBD1 matches 7 bases. Per the germline V gene, CDR1 is SGHAT and CDR2 is FQNNGV. V lost 6 bases to trimming and J lost 2 bases; unmatched junction nucleotides: 7. The CDR3 is made up of 14 amino acids. The DNA for the CDR3 is TGTGCCAGCAGAAGGTTACAGGGGACCTACGAGCAGTACTTC. This gives the protein CASRRLQGTYEQYF.

The sample holds many counts of this clonotype. This chain's CDR3 is CASSPTRANTEAFF. As DNA, the CDR3 is TGTGCCAGCAGCCCCACGCGGGCTAACACTGAAGCTTTCTTT. The rearrangement uses TRBV11-2 and TRBJ1-1; no clear D gene. Per germline, CDR1 SGHAT and CDR2 FQNNGV. This CDR3 is 14 amino acids long. V lost 5 bases to trimming and J lost 2 bases, with 12 bases between them.

In its sample, this clonotype was seen many times. V is TRBV20-1 and J is TRBJ1-5; possible D gene TRBD1, 5 bases. The CDR3 extends over 15 amino acids. Trimming removed 0 bases from V and 4 bases from J, with 13 bases in between. The germline V gene has CDR1 DFQATT and CDR2 SNEGSKA (reference sequence). Here the CDR3 DNA reads TGCAGTGCTAGAGATCGAGACAGTCGTAATCAGCCCCAGCATTTT. Encoded protein: CSARDRDSRNQPQHF.

This clonotype was found many times. The CDR3 loop reads CSARVGYGYTF. The CDR3 DNA follows: TGCAGTGCTAGAGTTGGTTATGGCTACACCTTC. The chain uses TRBV20-1 and TRBJ1-2; D ambiguous. The CDR3 sequence is 11 residues long. V lost 1 base to trimming and J lost 5 bases, with 5 bases between them. Looked up from germline, CDR1 is DFQATT and CDR2 is SNEGSKA (reference sequence).

This clonotype was found many times. The V call is TRBV7-8, the J call TRBJ2-7; D ambiguous. This CDR3 is 13 amino acids long. V lost 6 bases, J lost 0 bases, and 9 bases lay in between. Per germline, CDR1 SGHVS and CDR2 FQNEAQ. The CDR3 region is CASRDGSSYEQYF. CDR3 in DNA: TGTGCCAGCAGAGACGGCAGCTCCTACGAGCAGTACTTC.

This clonotype was seen a handful of times. V is TRBV27 and J is TRBJ2-1; TRBD2 matches 9 bases. V dropped 2 bases and J dropped 7; count of bases not matched to a gene: 9. Germline assignment: CDR1 MNHEY and CDR2 SMNVEV (reference sequence). The CDR3 spans 16 residues. The CDR3 DNA sequence: TGTGCCAGCAGTTTAGGGGCGGGAGGGCCGGTAAATGAGCAGTTCTTC. This gives the protein CASSLGAGGPVNEQFF.

This clonotype was observed a few times. This rearrangement joins TRBV5-6 to TRBJ2-3; D ambiguous. Trimming removed 4 bases from V and 2 bases from J, with 8 bases in between. This CDR3 has 13 amino acids. Per the germline V gene, CDR1 is SGHDT and CDR2 is YYEEEE. In DNA form, the CDR3 reads TGTGCCAGCAGCACTGCGTTCACAGATACGCAGTATTTT. Encoded protein: CASSTAFTDTQYF.

V is TRBV18 and J is TRBJ1-4; a weak D match, TRBD1 (5 bases). The germline V gene encodes CDR1 KGHSH and CDR2 LQKENI. The CDR3 length is 13 residues. V was cut by 2 bases and J by 5 bases, with 6 bases left in between. CDR3 amino acids: CASSPGGNEKLFF. CDR3 nucleotides: TGTGCCAGCTCACCAGGGGGAAATGAAAAACTGTTTTTT. The full variable domain, with the rest looked up from reference TRBV18 and TRBJ1-4, is NAGVMQNPRHLVRRRGQEARLRCSPMKGHSHVYWYRQLPEEGLKFMVYLQKENIIDESGMPKERFSAEFPKEGPSILRIQQVVRGDSAAYFCASSPGGNEKLFFGSGTQLSVL.

This clonotype has at least ten counts. The V gene is TRBV5-6, the J gene TRBJ2-3; the D is unclear. This CDR3 contains 13 residues. Germline-derived CDR1 and CDR2 are SGHDT and YYEEEE. V was cut by 4 bases and J by 2 bases, with 8 bases left in between. DNA of the CDR3: TGTGCCAGCAGCCCCGGCCCCACAGATACGCAGTATTTT. It encodes CASSPGPTDTQYF.

This clonotype was detected a few times. This chain connects TRBV7-9 to TRBJ2-1; D uncertain. CDR1 and CDR2 (germline): SEHNR, FQNEAQ (reference sequence). V lost 2 bases to trimming and J lost 10 bases, with 3 bases between them. The length of the CDR3 is 10 residues. The chain's CDR3 is CASSLWEQFF. CDR3 nucleotides: TGTGCCAGCAGCTTATGGGAGCAGTTCTTC.

This clonotype was seen a handful of times. This chain connects TRBV29-1 to TRBJ2-7; 8 nucleotides align to TRBD1. From germline, CDR1 is SQVTM and CDR2 ANQGSEA. This CDR3 comprises 13 residues. The V and J ends lost 7 bases and 2 bases, in that order; junction bases with no gene match: 7. In DNA form, the CDR3 reads TGCAGCGGAAAGACAGGGGCTGCCTACGAGCAGTACTTC. Encoded protein: CSGKTGAAYEQYF.

CDR3 sequence reads: CAWSPYFDEQFF. The CDR3 nucleotides read TGTGCCTGGAGTCCCTACTTCGATGAGCAGTTCTTC. The chain recombines TRBV30 with TRBJ2-1; D call uncertain. CDR3 length: 12 residues. V shed 2 bases and J shed 8 bases, with 10 bases lying between them. The germline V gene has CDR1 GTSNPN and CDR2 SVGIG (reference sequence). Full variable domain (missing parts from reference TRBV30 and TRBJ2-1): SQTIHQWPATLVQPVGSPLSLECTVEGTSNPNLYWYRQAAGRGLQLLFYSVGIGQISSEVPQNLSASRPQDRQFILSSKKLLLSDSGFYLCAWSPYFDEQFFGPGTRLTVL.

This clonotype was counted only a few times. The chain uses TRBV4-2 and TRBJ2-7; the match to TRBD2 covers 12 bases. Germline V lookup: CDR1 LGHNA, CDR2 YNFKEQ. V was clipped by 3 bases and J by 5 bases; unmatched bases: 8. This CDR3 is 16 amino acids long. CDR3 nucleotides: TGTGCCAGCAGCCACAGACTAGCGGGGGAGGTGGACGAGCAGTACTTC. Translating gives CASSHRLAGEVDEQYF.

This clonotype was observed at least ten times. V gene TRBV4-2 combines with J gene TRBJ2-7; possible D gene TRBD1, 8 bases. The V gene lost 3 bases and the J gene lost 6 bases, with 18 bases spanning the gap. The CDR3 loop spans 15 amino acids. CDR1 is LGHNA, CDR2 YNFKEQ, per germline. The chain's CDR3 is CASSQGGTGSREQYF. For the CDR3, the DNA is TGTGCCAGCAGCCAGGGAGGGACAGGATCGCGCGAGCAGTACTTC.

The sample holds many counts of this clonotype. The rearrangement links TRBV4-1 to TRBJ2-7; 9 positions agree with TRBD1. V lost 7 bases to trimming and J lost 1 base; unmatched junction nucleotides: 5. CDR3 length: 14 amino acids. Germline lookup yields CDR1 MGHRA and CDR2 YSYEKL. CDR3 sequence reads: CASKPGTGSYEQYF. The CDR3 nucleotides read TGCGCCAGCAAACCAGGGACAGGGTCCTACGAGCAGTACTTC.

This CDR3 is CASSYGGTGDSNQPQHF. Here the CDR3 DNA reads TGTGCCAGCAGTTACGGCGGGACAGGGGATAGCAATCAGCCCCAGCATTTT. V is TRBV6-6 and J is TRBJ1-5; 10 positions match TRBD1. Germline V gives CDR1 MNHNY, CDR2 SVGAGI (reference sequence). The CDR3 runs to 17 residues. V dropped 2 bases and J dropped 0; count of bases not matched to a gene: 4.

Many counts were recorded for this clonotype. The chain joins TRBV6-5 to TRBJ1-2; D is unclear. This CDR3 is built from 11 residues. V lost 8 bases and J 8 bases, leaving 12 bases between the germline ends. Germline V gene data show CDR1 as MNHEY and CDR2 as SVGAGI. This CDR3 reads CASGSPGGYTF. The CDR3 bases are TGTGCCAGCGGTAGCCCTGGAGGCTACACCTTC.

This clonotype showed up just a few times. The J gene is TRBJ2-3, the V gene TRBV12-3 or TRBV12-4; 7 nucleotides align to TRBD1. With 7 bases clipped from V and 5 bases from J, the junction kept 9 bases outside the gene matches. This CDR3 is 14 amino acids long. CDR3: CASTLWDRRDTQYF. CDR3 DNA: TGTGCCAGCACCTTGTGGGACAGAAGAGATACGCAGTATTTT.

This clonotype was observed at least ten times. This chain uses TRBV28 with TRBJ1-1; 9 bases line up with TRBD1. The germline V gene has CDR1 MDHEN and CDR2 SYDVKM. The CDR3 spans 16 residues. After removal of 4 bases from V and 1 base from J, the junction contained 7 bases not matched to a gene. CDR3 protein: CASSSTTGGQNTEAFF. The CDR3 DNA reads TGTGCCAGCAGTTCGACGACAGGGGGACAGAACACTGAAGCTTTCTTT.

This clonotype was found a few times. The chain joins TRBV28 to TRBJ2-7; TRBD1 aligns across 9 bases. Germline V CDR1 and CDR2: MDHEN, SYDVKM. V lost 5 bases, J lost 4 bases, and 6 bases stayed unmatched. The CDR3 extends over 14 amino acids. CDR3 region: CASSPHRGLYEQYF. The CDR3 bases are TGTGCCAGCAGTCCCCACAGGGGGCTATACGAGCAGTACTTC.

In this sample, this clonotype turned up many times. The gene calls are TRBV11-3 and TRBJ2-3; weak D call: TRBD2 (6 bases). Trimming cost V 5 bases and J 6 bases, with 18 bases left between them. The V gene's germline CDR1 is SGHNT and CDR2 YENEEA. The length of the CDR3 is 15 residues. CDR3 bases: TGTGCCAGCAGCCGACGGAGGGGCGGGGATGATACGCAGTATTTT. This encodes CASSRRRGGDDTQYF.

This clonotype was seen a few times. The chain couples TRBV28 to TRBJ2-4; D is unresolved. The CDR3 is 14 residues long. Trimming removed 6 bases at V and 4 bases at J, with 13 bases between. Germline V gene data show CDR1 as MDHEN and CDR2 as SYDVKM. In DNA, the CDR3 is TGTGCCAGCAGCCAATTCTCAGCAAAAAACATTCAGTACTTC. Translation: CASSQFSAKNIQYF.

J is TRBJ1-5 and V is TRBV21-1; no check of the table's D call, TRBD1, against the DNA was made. TRBV21-1 is listed as a pseudogene. CDR3 size: 15 residues. CDR3 nucleotide sequence: TGTGCCAGCAGCTCCGGGACAAGTAGCAATCAGCCCCAGCATTTT. This encodes CASSSGTSSNQPQHF.

This clonotype was recorded many times. The V and J genes are TRBV13 and TRBJ1-1; the D is unclear. V shed 4 bases and J shed 4 bases, with 10 bases lying between them. Germline-derived CDR1 and CDR2 are PRHDT and FYEKMQ (reference sequence). This CDR3 has 13 residues. The CDR3 is CASSSSAATEAFF. DNA of the CDR3: TGTGCCAGCAGCTCCTCGGCAGCCACTGAAGCTTTCTTT. Full variable domain (rest looked up from reference TRBV13 and TRBJ1-1): AAGVIQSPRHLIKEKRETATLKCYPIPRHDTVYWYQQGPGQDPQFLISFYEKMQSDKGSIPDRFSAQQFSDYHSELNMSSLELGDSALYFCASSSSAATEAFFGQGTRLTVV.

This clonotype appeared a few times. This is likely a read error, given that the CDR3 carries no conserved phenylalanine or tryptophan at its end. The V and J genes are TRBV29-1 and TRBJ2-1, with 13 bases fitting TRBD2. V gave up 6 bases and J gave up 4 bases; unmatched junction bases: 3. The CDR3 is made up of 14 amino acids. Germline V gene sequence: CDR1 SQVTM, CDR2 ANQGSEA. For the CDR3, the DNA is TGCAGCGTGGGGACTAGCGGGACTTACAATGAGCAGTTCTCC. As protein: CSVGTSGTYNEQFS.

The V and J genes are TRBV30 and TRBJ2-5; D gene ambiguous. The CDR3 is 14 residues long. CDR1 is GTSNPN, CDR2 SVGIG, per germline (reference sequence). Trimming cost V 3 bases and J 1 base, with 12 bases left between them. For the CDR3, the DNA is TGTGCCTGGAGCCCTACCAGCGTCCAAGAGACCCAGTACTTC. This codes for CAWSPTSVQETQYF.

In its sample, this clonotype was seen many times. The chain is built from TRBV4-1 and TRBJ2-1; 8 nucleotides agree with TRBD2. The V gene's germline CDR1 is MGHRA and CDR2 YSYEKL. Trimming cost V 1 base and J 7 bases; bases outside gene matches: 12. The CDR3 has 17 amino acids. CDR3 nucleotide sequence: TGCGCCAGCAGCCAAGCTGACGGGAGGGTAAAAAGGAATGAGCAGTTCTTC. Amino acids: CASSQADGRVKRNEQFF.

A few counts support this clonotype. This chain joins TRBV2 and TRBJ2-1; TRBD2 aligns across 7 bases. J gave up 6 bases and V 7 bases, and 12 bases lay outside the gene matches. Germline lookup yields CDR1 SNHLY and CDR2 FYNNEI. The CDR3 has 15 amino acids. Here the CDR3 DNA reads TGTGCCAGCACCTTTGAAGCGGGGCCGCTCAATGAGCAGTTCTTC. Protein: CASTFEAGPLNEQFF. Full variable domain (missing parts from reference TRBV2 and TRBJ2-1): EPEVTQTPSHQVTQMGQEVILRCVPISNHLYFYWYRQILGQKVEFLVSFYNNEISEKSEIFDDQFSVERPDGSNFTLKIRSTKLEDSAMYFCASTFEAGPLNEQFFGPGTRLTVL.

The chain has TRBV30 and TRBJ2-3; no clear D. Germline CDR1 reads GTSNPN; CDR2 reads SVGIG (reference sequence). V lost 1 base and J lost 0, with 17 bases in between. The CDR3 length is 17 residues. CDR3 sequence reads: CAWSAGRRFSSTDTQYF. The CDR3 DNA follows: TGTGCCTGGAGTGCCGGCCGTCGTTTCTCTAGCACAGATACGCAGTATTTT.

This clonotype was observed at least ten times. The DNA for the CDR3 is TGTGCCAGCAGCTTATTTGAGAGCTCCTACAATGAGCAGTTCTTC. Protein sequence: CASSLFESSYNEQFF. The chain recombines TRBV7-3 with TRBJ2-1; D remains ambiguous. The CDR3 is 15 amino acids. CDR1 and CDR2 from the germline V gene are SGHTA and FQGTGA. Trimming took off 2 bases at V and 0 bases at J, with 8 bases between the two ends.